This TCR beta chain originates from a study of regulatory T cells in long-lasting Graves disease. TCR beta libraries were built with iRepertoire HTBI primers and Arm-PCR of CDR3 regions. Methods used by the authors: The samples yielded roughly 64 TRBV and more than eleven TRBJ segments. TCRdb re-derived calls from the multiplex PCR reads in MiXCR, one entry per CDR3 protein. TCRdb's processing, not the authors' own work, is the source of the V and J calls. Among nearly 350,000 distinct CDR3 sequences listed, around a fifth were seen once. Regarding time point: persistent/refractory GD, antithyroid drugs over 5 years with positive TRAb. Preparation of the TCR library used RNA extracted from PBMCs. An endocrinology department located in Xi'an, China, was where the patients came from. Broader study findings: Persistent Graves' patients showed a TCR diversity that was lower than that of newly diagnosed ones.

This clonotype has a count of ten or more. Its cognate antigen is unknown. Germline CDR1 and CDR2: SNHLY and FYNNEI. This CDR3 is 16 amino acids long. The V gene lost 5 bases and the J gene lost 0 bases, with 11 bases spanning the gap. The TCR was taken from a female donor with Graves disease. The chain has TRBV2 and TRBJ2-6; D remains ambiguous. The sample consisted of peripheral blood mononuclear cells (PBMCs), taken when the disease was refractory, from a patient treated with antithyroid drugs. The CDR3 DNA reads as TGTGCCAGCAGTACCGGCCGATACTCTGGGGCCAACGTCCTGACTTTC. This gives the protein CASSTGRYSGANVLTF.